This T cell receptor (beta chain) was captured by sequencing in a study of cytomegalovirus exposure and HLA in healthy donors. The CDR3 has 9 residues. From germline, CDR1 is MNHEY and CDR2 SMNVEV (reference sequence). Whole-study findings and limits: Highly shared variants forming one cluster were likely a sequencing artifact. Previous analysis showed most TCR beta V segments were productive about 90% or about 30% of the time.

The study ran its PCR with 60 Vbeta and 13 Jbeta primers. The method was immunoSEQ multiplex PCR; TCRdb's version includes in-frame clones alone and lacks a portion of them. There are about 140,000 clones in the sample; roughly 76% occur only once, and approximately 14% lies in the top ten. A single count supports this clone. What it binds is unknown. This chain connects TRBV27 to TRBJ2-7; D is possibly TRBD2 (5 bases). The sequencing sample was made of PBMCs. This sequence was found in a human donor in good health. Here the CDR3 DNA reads TGTGCTCAGGCGGGCGAGCAGTACTTC. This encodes CAQAGEQYF.